This T cell receptor beta chain was recovered during a study of shared T cell receptors in the human thymus. Germline CDR1 is MNHEY and CDR2 is SMNVEV (reference sequence). The CDR3 loop spans 15 amino acids. The ends lost 6 bases at V and 13 bases at J; junction bases unmatched: 19. Sequenced by immunoSEQ multiplex PCR; TCRdb stores in-frame clones only, minus some. The sample holds over 350,000 clones, about 95% seen once. The origin of this receptor is a human donor. V gene TRBV27 combines with J gene TRBJ2-3, with 7 bases aligning to TRBD2. The specimen was thymocytes. The CDR3 DNA is TGTGCCAGCAGCTCTCGCGGGACTACCGTGGGGAAGAAGTATTTT. Encoded protein: CASSSRGTTVGKKYF.